These 5 T cell receptor beta chains originate from one sample sequenced in a study of response to subunit inactivated influenza vaccine. TCRdb recomputed calls from the RT-PCR reads with MiXCR, one row per CDR3 protein. The data contain more than 400,000 distinct CDR3 sequences, about 7.2% of them singletons. The specimen comprised PBMCs from blood, sampled roughly 24 months after vaccination. Source of these receptors: a man between 50 and 75 years old who received an inactivated influenza vaccine.

This clonotype was recorded a few times. The rearrangement uses TRBV20-1 and TRBJ1-2; the D gene is possibly TRBD1 (6 bases). The CDR3 loop spans 12 amino acids. The germline V gene has CDR1 DFQATT and CDR2 SNEGSKA (reference sequence). V lost 6 bases, J lost 2 bases, and 10 bases lay in between. The CDR3 protein is CSALTGNYGYTF. In DNA, the CDR3 is TGCAGTGCCCTTACAGGGAACTATGGCTACACCTTC.

The chain recombines TRBV10-3 with TRBJ2-7, with D hard to call. There are 12 residues in the CDR3. Trimming left V 6 bases short and J 4 bases short, with 10 bases between. CDR1 is ENHRY and CDR2 is SYGVKD in the germline V gene. CDR3 region: CAISPGVYEQYF. In DNA, the CDR3 is TGTGCCATCAGCCCAGGAGTGTACGAGCAGTACTTC.

V gene TRBV10-2 combines with J gene TRBJ2-3, with 7 bases identical to TRBD1. Germline trimming cut 5 bases from V and 3 bases from J; bases unmatched to any gene: 5. The germline CDR1 and CDR2 sequences are WSHSY and SAAADI. The CDR3 runs 14 residues. Here the CDR3 reads CASSNRGSTDTQYF. CDR3 bases: TGCGCCAGCAGTAACAGGGGATCAACAGATACGCAGTATTTT.

This clonotype was detected ten times or more. The chain recombines TRBV29-1 with TRBJ2-1, with TRBD1 as a possible D gene (6 bases). Germline V gene lookup returns CDR1 SQVTM and CDR2 ANQGSEA. The V end was cut by 5 bases, the J end by 4 bases, with 15 bases between. The CDR3 has 14 residues. The CDR3 sequence is CSVFDRSGYNEQFF. The CDR3 DNA follows: TGCAGCGTTTTTGACAGGAGCGGATACAATGAGCAGTTCTTC.

This clonotype showed up many times. The chain carries TRBV28 and TRBJ1-2; D call uncertain. Germline assignment: CDR1 MDHEN and CDR2 SYDVKM. V lost 3 bases to trimming and J lost 6 bases, with 5 bases between them. The CDR3 consists of 11 residues. CDR3 coding DNA: TGTGCCAGCAGTTTTATCGATGGCTACACCTTC. It specifies CASSFIDGYTF.